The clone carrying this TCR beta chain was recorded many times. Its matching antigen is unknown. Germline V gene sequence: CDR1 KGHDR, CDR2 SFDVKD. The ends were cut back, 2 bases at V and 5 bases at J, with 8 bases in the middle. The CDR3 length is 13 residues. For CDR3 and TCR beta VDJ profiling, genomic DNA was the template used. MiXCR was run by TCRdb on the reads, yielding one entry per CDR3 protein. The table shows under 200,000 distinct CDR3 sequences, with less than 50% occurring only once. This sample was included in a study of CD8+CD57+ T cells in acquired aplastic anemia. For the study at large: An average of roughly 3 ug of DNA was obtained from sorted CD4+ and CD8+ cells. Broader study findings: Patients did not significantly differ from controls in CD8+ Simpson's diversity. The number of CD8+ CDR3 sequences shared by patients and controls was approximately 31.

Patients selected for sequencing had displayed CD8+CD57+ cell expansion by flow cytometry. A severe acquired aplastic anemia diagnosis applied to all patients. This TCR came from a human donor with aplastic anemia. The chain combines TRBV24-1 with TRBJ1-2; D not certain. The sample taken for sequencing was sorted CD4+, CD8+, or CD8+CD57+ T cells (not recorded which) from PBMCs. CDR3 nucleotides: TGTGCCACCAGTGATTCTAGTGGATATGGCTACACCTTC. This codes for CATSDSSGYGYTF.